Given below is one TCR beta chain in context. What it binds is unknown. Germline CDR1 is SGHRS and CDR2 is YFSETQ. The CDR3 runs 16 residues. This entry comes from a study of CXCR3-negative and CXCR3-positive naive CD8 T cells. Turning to the study itself: TRB reads totalled about 150 million, about 1.5 +/- 0.3 million per library.

The study's findings and limits: CXCR3-positive naive cells carried more hydrophobic TRB CDR3s than CXCR3-negative ones. Similarly elevated diversity marked both naive subsets, with memory CD8+ cells showing far lower diversity. Most assays used freshly isolated PBMCs, as cryopreservation partially reduced CXCR3.

cDNA libraries for TRB were generated by 5' RACE incorporating UMI labels. TCRdb processed the 5' RACE reads again and assigns one entry to each CDR3 protein, with no DNA. Found here are about 98,000 distinct CDR3 sequences; the top ten clones hold around 1%. This clonotype was obtained from a human donor in good health. Some clones in this sample may be carry-over from other donors' samples. The sample taken for sequencing was naive CXCR3+ CD8+ T cells from blood. Subset noted: CD45RO-CCR7+CD27+CD95- naive CD8+ T cells expressing CXCR3 (TNR3+). The J gene is TRBJ2-3, the V gene TRBV5-1; the D call from TCRdb, TRBD2, cannot be confirmed without DNA. CDR3 region: CASSPVVAGYTDTQYF.